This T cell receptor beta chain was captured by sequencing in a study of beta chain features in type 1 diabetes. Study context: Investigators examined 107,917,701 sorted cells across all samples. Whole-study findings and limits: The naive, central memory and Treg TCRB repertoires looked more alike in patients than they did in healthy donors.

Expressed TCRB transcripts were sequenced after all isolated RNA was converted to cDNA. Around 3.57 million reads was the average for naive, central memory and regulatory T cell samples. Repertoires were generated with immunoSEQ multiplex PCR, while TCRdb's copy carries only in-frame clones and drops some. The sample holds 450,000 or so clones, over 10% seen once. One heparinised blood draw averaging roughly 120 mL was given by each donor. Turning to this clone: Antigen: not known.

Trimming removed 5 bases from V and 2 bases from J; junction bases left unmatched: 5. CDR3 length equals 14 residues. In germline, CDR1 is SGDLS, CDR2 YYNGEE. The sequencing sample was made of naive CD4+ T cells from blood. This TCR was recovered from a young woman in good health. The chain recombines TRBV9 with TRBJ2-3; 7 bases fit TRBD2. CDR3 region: CASSLAVNTDTQYF. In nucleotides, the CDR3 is TGTGCCAGCAGTCTAGCGGTAAACACAGATACGCAGTATTTT.